What follows is one T cell receptor beta chain and its context. This entry belongs to a study of molecular identifiers for immune sequencing clone quantification. As for the study in general: Replicates split RNA from 20,000 or 100,000 naive CD8 cells five ways, and the researchers sequenced four portions.

Germline V lookup: CDR1 SGDLS, CDR2 YYNGEE. V trimming: 4 bases; J trimming: 12 bases; junction bases outside the gene matches: 12. The CDR3 is 14 residues long. The authors sorted naive CD8 T cells as CD8+CD4-CCR7+CD45RA+. TCRdb recomputed calls from the PCR reads with MiXCR, one row per CDR3 protein. The table shows 490,000 or so distinct CDR3 sequences, with around 25% occurring only once. Sequenced sample: naive CD8+ T cells from blood, with Jurkat cell RNA spiked in. The subset was: FACS-sorted CD8+CD4-CCR7+CD45RA+ naive T cells. This chain links TRBV9 with TRBJ2-1, with 8 positions matching TRBD2. The receptor was isolated from a human donor in good health. Some libraries in this study had Jurkat cell RNA spiked in. CDR3: CASSPGTRWKLQFF. The CDR3, as DNA: TGTGCCAGCAGCCCAGGGACTAGGTGGAAATTGCAGTTCTTC. The whole variable domain, filled in from reference TRBV9 and TRBJ2-1, reads DSGVTQTPKHLITATGQRVTLRCSPRSGDLSVYWYQQSLDQGLQFLIQYYNGEERAKGNILERFSAQQFPDLHSELNLSSLELGDSALYFCASSPGTRWKLQFFGPGTRLTVL.